A single sample is the source of the 29 T cell receptor beta chains below, sequenced in a study of shared clonotypes between healthy human individuals. Sequencing used immunoSEQ multiplex PCR; TCRdb keeps in-frame clones, though not all of them. The data contain millions of clones, approximately 95% of them seen just once; the ten biggest clones take up roughly 0.36%. The sample taken for sequencing was naive CD4+ T cells from PBMCs. The subset here: CD45RA+ positively selected. The receptors shown here come from a man younger than 30 in good health. Some clones in this sample may be carry-over from other donors' samples.

This rearrangement joins TRBV2 to TRBJ2-2, with a weak D call TRBD2 (5 bases). CDR1 and CDR2 (germline): SNHLY, FYNNEI. CDR3 length: 14 residues. V was trimmed by 8 bases and J by 0 bases, leaving 10 bases between them. In DNA, the CDR3 is TGTGCCAGCCACGTCGGGACGAACACCGGGGAGCTGTTTTTT. Translated: CASHVGTNTGELFF. Using reference TRBV2 and TRBJ2-2 for the parts outside the CDR3, the full variable domain is EPEVTQTPSHQVTQMGQEVILRCVPISNHLYFYWYRQILGQKVEFLVSFYNNEISEKSEIFDDQFSVERPDGSNFTLKIRSTKLEDSAMYFCASHVGTNTGELFFGEGSRLTVL.

The CDR3 loop reads CASSSGQGRTGELFF. In nucleotides, the CDR3 is TGCGCCAGCAGCTCGGGACAGGGGCGCACCGGGGAGCTGTTTTTT. The chain has TRBV5-1 and TRBJ2-2; TRBD1 aligns across 10 bases. Germline CDR1 is SGHRS and CDR2 is YFSETQ. The CDR3 runs to 15 residues. V lost 3 bases to trimming and J lost 4 bases; unmatched junction nucleotides: 3.

Regarding this clone: The same CDR3 also results from other DNA sequences found in this sample. V usage is TRBV7-9 and J usage is TRBJ2-5; 9 bases line up with TRBD1. The CDR3 consists of 14 residues. After removal of 3 bases from V and 4 bases from J, the junction contained 3 bases not matched to a gene. CDR1 and CDR2 (germline): SEHNR, FQNEAQ (reference sequence). CDR3 protein: CASSLGQGLETQYF. The CDR3 DNA reads as TGTGCCAGCAGCTTGGGACAGGGTCTAGAGACCCAGTACTTC.

V is TRBV4-2 and J is TRBJ2-2, with 12 bases fitting TRBD2. Germline CDR1 LGHNA, CDR2 YNFKEQ. With 0 bases clipped from V and 4 bases from J, the junction kept 21 bases outside the gene matches. There are 23 residues in the CDR3. The CDR3 coding sequence is TGTGCCAGCAGCCAAGAATCGCAGGTCTGGGCTAGCGGGAGGGCCCGGGGCACCGGGGAGCTGTTTTTT. Its translation: CASSQESQVWASGRARGTGELFF.

This clone was counted once. The sample contains more than one DNA sequence encoding this CDR3. This chain uses TRBV5-1 with TRBJ2-7; D remains unclear. Germline V gene lookup returns CDR1 SGHRS and CDR2 YFSETQ. V lost 1 base and J 0 bases, leaving 8 bases between the germline ends. This CDR3 spans 14 amino acids. The CDR3 here is CASSLSGSSYEQYF. Written as DNA, the CDR3 is TGCGCCAGCAGCTTGTCCGGAAGCTCCTACGAGCAGTACTTC.

V is TRBV19 and J is TRBJ2-7; D possibly corresponds to TRBD2 (5 bases). The CDR3 covers 14 residues. V was shortened by 5 bases and J by 0 bases, with 11 bases between the two germline ends. Germline CDR1 LNHDA, CDR2 SQIVND (reference sequence). In DNA, the CDR3 is TGTGCCAGTAGTTCGGGGTTTCTCTCCTACGAGCAGTACTTC. Residues: CASSSGFLSYEQYF.

This clone was counted once. The V gene is TRBV7-2, the J gene TRBJ2-1, with 7 bases lining up with TRBD1. Unmatched junction bases numbered 11, after V lost 5 bases and J lost 13 bases. Germline-derived CDR1 and CDR2 are SGHTA and FQGNSA. This CDR3 has 13 amino acids. The CDR3 coding sequence is TGTGCCAGCAGCCTCCACAATGAGGGGGCCCAGTTCTTC. This translates into CASSLHNEGAQFF.

The rearrangement uses TRBV5-5 and TRBJ1-3, with 7 positions matching TRBD1. CDR3 length: 15 residues. Germline V gene sequence: CDR1 SGHKS, CDR2 YYEKEE (reference sequence). V gave up 3 bases and J gave up 4 bases; unmatched junction bases: 7. The CDR3 nucleotides are TGTGCCAGCAGCTACAACACAGGGGTCGGAAACACCATATATTTT. This encodes CASSYNTGVGNTIYF. The complete variable domain, with remaining parts taken from reference TRBV5-5 and TRBJ1-3, reads DAGVTQSPTHLIKTRGQQVTLRCSPISGHKSVSWYQQVLGQGPQFIFQYYEKEERGRGNFPDRFSARQFPNYSSELNVNALLLGDSALYLCASSYNTGVGNTIYFGEGSWLTVV.

This clone was seen only a few times. The chain joins TRBV11-1 to TRBJ2-7; TRBD2 matches at 7 bases. The CDR3 covers 11 residues. J lost 8 bases, V lost 9 bases, and 7 bases had no gene match. Per germline, CDR1 SGHAT and CDR2 FQDESV (reference sequence). CDR3 in DNA: TGTGCCAGTGGCGCGGGAGCTAAGCAGTACTTC. Its translation: CASGAGAKQYF.

The chain employs TRBV18 and TRBJ2-7; the D is unclear. Germline V gene sequence: CDR1 KGHSH, CDR2 LQKENI. The CDR3 sequence is 13 residues long. V was clipped by 1 base and J by 6 bases, with 10 bases between them. CDR3 in DNA: TGTGCCAGCTCACCACTCTCTCCCCCCGAGCAGTACTTC. Protein sequence: CASSPLSPPEQYF.

This clone was counted a single time. The CDR3 sequence: CASSLATGGNEKLFF. The CDR3 nucleotides read TGTGCCAGCAGCTTAGCCACTGGTGGAAATGAAAAACTGTTTTTT. The chain employs TRBV7-8 and TRBJ1-4; D remains unclear. CDR3 length: 15 residues. Germline V gives CDR1 SGHVS, CDR2 FQNEAQ. V lost 0 bases, J lost 5 bases, and 10 bases lay in between.

This clone was detected a few times. The chain recombines TRBV10-3 with TRBJ1-2, with 7 bases identical to TRBD1. This CDR3 comprises 10 residues. J lost 7 bases, V lost 10 bases, and 3 bases had no gene match. The germline CDR1 and CDR2 sequences are ENHRY and SYGVKD. CDR3 amino acids: CATGGVGYTF. DNA of the CDR3: TGTGCCACAGGGGGGGTTGGCTACACCTTC.

The chain uses TRBV4-3 and TRBJ2-1; tentative D call: TRBD2 (5 bases). The germline CDR1 and CDR2 sequences are LGHNA and YSLEER. The CDR3 is 16 residues long. The V end was cut by 1 base, the J end by 3 bases, with 13 bases between. The CDR3 sequence is CASSQGPAVFYNEQFF. The CDR3, as DNA: TGCGCCAGCAGCCAAGGCCCAGCGGTGTTCTACAATGAGCAGTTCTTC.

The chain has TRBV27 and TRBJ2-3; D is undetermined. Germline V CDR1 and CDR2: MNHEY, SMNVEV (reference sequence). The V and J ends lost 6 bases and 5 bases respectively, with 9 bases between them. The CDR3 runs 12 residues. In DNA form, the CDR3 reads TGTGCCAGCAGGTCTCCGGGAGATACGCAGTATTTT. This codes for CASRSPGDTQYF.

Points on this clone: The sample has other DNA sequences that encode this CDR3 too. The rearrangement joins TRBV7-3 to TRBJ2-3, with unresolved D. This CDR3 has 12 amino acids. Looked up from germline, CDR1 is SGHTA and CDR2 is FQGTGA. The ends were cut back, 5 bases at V and 2 bases at J, with 5 bases in the middle. The CDR3 bases are TGTGCCAGCAGCCCCAACACAGATACGCAGTATTTT. Translating it yields CASSPNTDTQYF.

This chain connects TRBV30 to TRBJ1-5; no firm D call. This CDR3 comprises 13 residues. CDR1 and CDR2 from the germline V gene are GTSNPN and SVGIG (reference sequence). V was cut by 1 base and J by 3 bases, with 7 bases left in between. Here the CDR3 reads CAWSAGFNQPQHF. In DNA, the CDR3 is TGTGCCTGGAGTGCCGGTTTCAATCAGCCCCAGCATTTT.

The V call is TRBV10-3, the J call TRBJ2-1; maybe TRBD2 (5 bases). The CDR3 has 15 amino acids. Looked up from germline, CDR1 is ENHRY and CDR2 is SYGVKD. Between the trimmed V and J ends, which lost 2 bases and 8 bases, there was a span of 16 bases. CDR3 nucleotides: TGTGCCATCAGTGAGATTAGCGCCCCATCCGATGAGCAGTTCTTC. Its protein is CAISEISAPSDEQFF.

The genes are TRBV5-4 and TRBJ2-1, with TRBD2 identical over 8 bases. The junction had 6 bases not matched to a gene; V was cut back by 0 bases and J by 4 bases. Germline-derived CDR1 and CDR2 are SGHNT and YYREEE (reference sequence). CDR3 length equals 16 residues. The CDR3 DNA is TGTGCCAGCAGCTTGGCCACTAGCGGATCGTACAATGAGCAGTTCTTC. Residues: CASSLATSGSYNEQFF. Full variable domain (missing parts from reference TRBV5-4 and TRBJ2-1): ETGVTQSPTHLIKTRGQQVTLRCSSQSGHNTVSWYQQALGQGPQFIFQYYREEENGRGNFPPRFSGLQFPNYSSELNVNALELDDSALYLCASSLATSGSYNEQFFGPGTRLTVL.

This clone was picked up one time. The rearrangement links TRBV5-1 to TRBJ1-3, with TRBD1 as a possible D gene (5 bases). Germline CDR1 SGHRS, CDR2 YFSETQ. This CDR3 region has 15 residues. V shed 5 bases and J shed 0 bases, with 12 bases lying between them. The CDR3 here is CASRSGGSSGNTIYF. The CDR3 DNA follows: TGCGCCAGCAGAAGTGGGGGGAGCTCTGGAAACACCATATATTTT.

The genes are TRBV7-7 and TRBJ2-1; D remains unclear. The CDR3 has 13 amino acids. The V gene lost 2 bases and the J gene lost 9 bases, with 11 bases spanning the gap. Germline values: CDR1 SSHAT, CDR2 FNYEAQ (reference sequence). The CDR3 sequence: CASSLLLTAEQFF. CDR3 sequence (DNA): TGTGCCAGCAGCTTACTGTTGACGGCTGAGCAGTTCTTC.

Details on this clone: Other DNA sequences in this sample translate to the same CDR3. The chain combines TRBV10-3 with TRBJ2-3, with a possible D match to TRBD1 (5 bases). The CDR3 is made up of 12 amino acids. Trimming took 7 bases from V and 0 from J, leaving 5 bases between them. Per the germline V gene, CDR1 is ENHRY and CDR2 is SYGVKD. The CDR3 here is CAIKGSTDTQYF. The CDR3 DNA reads as TGTGCCATCAAGGGGAGCACAGATACGCAGTATTTT.

The rearrangement links TRBV2 to TRBJ2-4; 11 bases fit TRBD2. Losses at the gene ends were 3 bases for V and 0 bases for J; bases not matched to a gene: 19. Germline-derived CDR1 and CDR2 are SNHLY and FYNNEI. The CDR3 has 22 residues. The CDR3 loop is CASSETGGLLAGGILAKNIQYF. The CDR3 bases are TGTGCCAGCAGTGAGACAGGGGGACTTCTAGCGGGAGGTATTTTAGCCAAAAACATTCAGTACTTC. Looking up the rest from reference TRBV2 and TRBJ2-4 gives the full variable domain: EPEVTQTPSHQVTQMGQEVILRCVPISNHLYFYWYRQILGQKVEFLVSFYNNEISEKSEIFDDQFSVERPDGSNFTLKIRSTKLEDSAMYFCASSETGGLLAGGILAKNIQYFGAGTRLSVL.

The CDR3 sequence is CASSLVWGDRARNQPQHF. The CDR3 DNA sequence: TGCGCCAGCAGCTTGGTCTGGGGGGACAGGGCGCGCAATCAGCCCCAGCATTTT. The genes are TRBV5-1 and TRBJ1-5; 9 nucleotides line up with TRBD1. This CDR3 is 18 amino acids long. Germline CDR1 and CDR2: SGHRS and YFSETQ. V lost 0 bases and J lost 2; bases outside the gene matches: 9.

The chain employs TRBV11-2 and TRBJ1-1; a possible D gene is TRBD1 (6 bases). Germline V CDR1 and CDR2: SGHAT, FQNNGV. The CDR3 spans 16 residues. The ends were cut back, 7 bases at V and 0 bases at J, with 18 bases in the middle. DNA of the CDR3: TGTGCCAGCATCCGCGGACAGATAATGTTGAACACTGAAGCTTTCTTT. Its translation: CASIRGQIMLNTEAFF.

This clone showed up just once. This rearrangement joins TRBV6-1 to TRBJ2-3, with D tentatively TRBD1 (5 bases). V was pared by 7 bases and J by 5 bases, with 16 bases between. Germline V CDR1 and CDR2: MNHNS, SASEGT. The CDR3 sequence is 14 residues long. CDR3 amino acids: CASNPQGGEDTQYF. DNA for the CDR3: TGTGCCAGCAACCCCCAGGGTGGGGAAGATACGCAGTATTTT.

The CDR3, as DNA: TGTGCCAGCTCACCCTCGACACCCCCTGGCTACACCTTC. Its translation is CASSPSTPPGYTF. The J gene is TRBJ1-2, the V gene TRBV18, with no clear D. This CDR3 comprises 13 residues. CDR1 KGHSH and CDR2 LQKENI come from the germline V gene. The ends were cut back, 3 bases at V and 7 bases at J, with 12 bases in the middle.

The chain joins TRBV11-1 to TRBJ2-7; 9 bases match TRBD2. Per the germline V gene, CDR1 is SGHAT and CDR2 is FQDESV (reference sequence). This CDR3 contains 15 residues. V gave up 5 bases and J gave up 2 bases; unmatched junction bases: 7. DNA of the CDR3: TGTGCCAGCAGCCCCCCACCTAGCGGGGCCTACGAGCAGTACTTC. Residues: CASSPPPSGAYEQYF. The entire variable domain, with the rest obtained from reference TRBV11-1 and TRBJ2-7, is as follows: EAEVAQSPRYKITEKSQAVAFWCDPISGHATLYWYRQILGQGPELLVQFQDESVVDDSQLPKDRFSAERLKGVDSTLKIQPAELGDSAMYLCASSPPPSGAYEQYFGPGTRLTVT.

This clone showed up just once. Here the CDR3 reads CASSRPGLARTQYF. The CDR3 nucleotides read TGCGCCAGCAGTCGGCCGGGACTAGCGAGGACGCAGTATTTT. The rearrangement joins TRBV5-1 to TRBJ2-3; 10 bases align to TRBD2. The CDR3 extends over 14 amino acids. V shed 5 bases, J shed 9 bases, and the junction held 9 bases outside the gene matches. The germline CDR1 and CDR2 sequences are SGHRS and YFSETQ. Full variable domain (missing parts from reference TRBV5-1 and TRBJ2-3): KAGVTQTPRYLIKTRGQQVTLSCSPISGHRSVSWYQQTPGQGLQFLFEYFSETQRNKGNFPGRFSGRQFSNSRSEMNVSTLELGDSALYLCASSRPGLARTQYFGPGTRLTVL.

The chain employs TRBV9 and TRBJ2-2; TRBD1 is a possible D gene (5 bases). This CDR3 has 13 residues. The V end lost 7 bases, the J end lost 9 bases, and 16 bases lay between the germline ends. Germline assignment: CDR1 SGDLS and CDR2 YYNGEE. CDR3 loop: CASQQGPGRELFF. The CDR3 bases are TGTGCCAGCCAGCAGGGCCCAGGGAGGGAGCTGTTTTTT.